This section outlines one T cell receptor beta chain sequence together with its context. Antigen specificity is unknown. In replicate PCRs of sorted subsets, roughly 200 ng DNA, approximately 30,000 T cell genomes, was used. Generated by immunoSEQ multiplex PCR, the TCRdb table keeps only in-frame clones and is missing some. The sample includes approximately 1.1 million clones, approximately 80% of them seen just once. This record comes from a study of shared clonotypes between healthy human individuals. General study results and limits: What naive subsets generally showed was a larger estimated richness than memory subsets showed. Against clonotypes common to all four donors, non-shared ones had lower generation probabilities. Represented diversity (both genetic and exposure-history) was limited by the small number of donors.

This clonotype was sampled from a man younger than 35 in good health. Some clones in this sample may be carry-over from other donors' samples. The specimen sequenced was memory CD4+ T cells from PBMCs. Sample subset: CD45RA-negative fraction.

CDR3 sequence reads: CASTQDRANYGYTF. In nucleotides, the CDR3 is TGTGCCAGCACCCAGGACAGAGCTAACTATGGCTACACCTTC. The chain has TRBV11-2 and TRBJ1-2; possible D gene TRBD1, 6 bases. This CDR3 region has 14 residues. Germline CDR1 and CDR2: SGHAT and FQNNGV. The germline V and J ends were trimmed by 7 bases and 0 bases, with 12 bases remaining between them.